These 3 T cell receptor beta chains were all obtained from the same sample, sequenced in a study of post-analysis software for immune sequencing data. Study conclusions and caveats: Five or six TRBV segments, TRBV5-6, TRBV5-1 and TRBV20-1 among them, were found more frequent in patients than controls.

These receptors' antigens are unknown. Unique molecular identifiers were carried by the TCR beta cDNA libraries. TCRdb analysed the PCR reads with MiXCR anew, one entry per CDR3 protein. The table records hundreds of thousands of distinct CDR3 sequences, roughly 50% of them present only once. Sequencing was carried out using blood. All receptors come from a girl aged 10 to 17 with multiple sclerosis.

This chain joins TRBV20-1 and TRBJ2-7, with 7 bases identical to TRBD2. Matching the DNA end better, TRBJ2-5 makes the J call doubtful. This CDR3 is built from 13 residues. Germline V gene lookup returns CDR1 DFQATT and CDR2 SNEGSKA (reference sequence). CDR3 protein: CSARGTSEETQYF. CDR3 DNA sequence: TGCAGTGCTAGAGGAACTAGCGAAGAGACCCAGTACTTC.

The chain links TRBV29-1 to TRBJ2-1; 8 positions match TRBD2. The CDR3 is 18 amino acids. J was trimmed by 5 bases and V by 2 bases; bases with no gene match: 17. From germline, CDR1 is SQVTM and CDR2 ANQGSEA. For the CDR3, the DNA is TGCAGCGTTGAAAGGGGAATTAGCGGGACCACCGGGAACAATGAGCAGTTCTTC. This translates into CSVERGISGTTGNNEQFF.

This clonotype has more than one count but fewer than ten. The chain is built from TRBV29-1 and TRBJ2-1, with TRBD1 as a possible D gene (6 bases). Deletions cut 4 bases from V and 6 bases from J, with 16 bases between. Germline V gene data show CDR1 as SQVTM and CDR2 as ANQGSEA. CDR3 length: 14 amino acids. The CDR3 reads CSVAGHGSGNEQFF. The CDR3 coding sequence is TGCAGCGTTGCGGGACACGGTTCGGGCAATGAGCAGTTCTTC.